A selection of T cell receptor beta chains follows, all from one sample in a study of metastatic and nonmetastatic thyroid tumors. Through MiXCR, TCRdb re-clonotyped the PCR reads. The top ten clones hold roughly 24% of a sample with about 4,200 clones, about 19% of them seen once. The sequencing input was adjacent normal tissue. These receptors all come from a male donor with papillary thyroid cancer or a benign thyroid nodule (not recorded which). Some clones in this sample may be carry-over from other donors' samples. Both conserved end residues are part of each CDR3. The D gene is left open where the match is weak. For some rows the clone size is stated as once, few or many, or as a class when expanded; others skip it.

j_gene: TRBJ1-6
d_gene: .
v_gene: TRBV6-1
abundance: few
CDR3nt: TGTGCCAGCAAGTCCCCCGGGACTGGGTGTCATTCACCCCTCCACTTT
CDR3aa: CASKSPGTGCHSPLHF

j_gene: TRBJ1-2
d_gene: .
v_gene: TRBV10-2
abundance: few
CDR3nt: TGCGCCACCAAGCCGGGAGGGAACTATGGCTACACCTTC
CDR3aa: CATKPGGNYGYTF

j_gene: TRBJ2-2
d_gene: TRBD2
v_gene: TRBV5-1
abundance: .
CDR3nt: TGCGCCAGCTGGCCGGTGGCGGGAGAGACCGGGGAGCTGTTTTTT
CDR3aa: CASWPVAGETGELFF

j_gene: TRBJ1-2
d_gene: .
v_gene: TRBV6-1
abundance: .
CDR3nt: TGTGCCAGCAGTGGTTCGTCAGGGGCCTATGGCTACACCTTC
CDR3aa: CASSGSSGAYGYTF

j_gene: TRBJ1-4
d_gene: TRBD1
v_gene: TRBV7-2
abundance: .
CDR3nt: TGTGCCAGCAGCTTGGACAGGGCGGATGAAAAACTGTTTTTT
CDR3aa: CASSLDRADEKLFF

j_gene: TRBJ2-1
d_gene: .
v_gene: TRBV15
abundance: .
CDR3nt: TGTGCCACCAGTAAGGCCGGTAAAGGGAATGAGCAGTTCTTC
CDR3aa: CATSKAGKGNEQFF

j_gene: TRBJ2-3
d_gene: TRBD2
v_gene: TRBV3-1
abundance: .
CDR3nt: TGTGCCAGCAGCCGCGGGGGAAGAGATACGCAGTATTTT
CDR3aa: CASSRGGRDTQYF

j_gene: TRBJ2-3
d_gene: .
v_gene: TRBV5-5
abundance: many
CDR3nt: TGTGCCAGCAGCTTGGAAAGGGGATATAGCACAGATACGCAGTATTTT
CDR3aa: CASSLERGYSTDTQYF

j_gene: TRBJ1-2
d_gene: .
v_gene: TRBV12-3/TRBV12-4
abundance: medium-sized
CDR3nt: TGTGCCAGCAGTTCAAGGACAGGCTACACCTTC
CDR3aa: CASSSRTGYTF

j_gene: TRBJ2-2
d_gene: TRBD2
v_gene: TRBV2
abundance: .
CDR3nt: TGTGCCAGCAGTGCTAGCGACCCCCGGTCGGGGGGCACCGGGGAGCTGTTTTTT
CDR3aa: CASSASDPRSGGTGELFF

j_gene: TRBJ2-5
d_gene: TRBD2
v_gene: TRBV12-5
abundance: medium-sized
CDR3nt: TGTGCTAGTGCCTTAGGTGACCCTACGGGGGGAACCCAGTACTTC
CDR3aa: CASALGDPTGGTQYF

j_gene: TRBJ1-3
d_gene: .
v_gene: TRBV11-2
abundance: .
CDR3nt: TGTGCCAGCAGCTTAGAGCGGAGGGACACCATATATTTT
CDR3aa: CASSLERRDTIYF

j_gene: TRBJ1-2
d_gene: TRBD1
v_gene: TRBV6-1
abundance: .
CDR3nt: TGTGCCAGCACCACCCCCGGGACAGGGGCTAGTGGCTACACCTTC
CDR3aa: CASTTPGTGASGYTF

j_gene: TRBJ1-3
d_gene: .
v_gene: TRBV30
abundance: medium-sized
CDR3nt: TGTGCCTGGAAAAGGGCTGGAAACACCATATATTTT
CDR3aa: CAWKRAGNTIYF

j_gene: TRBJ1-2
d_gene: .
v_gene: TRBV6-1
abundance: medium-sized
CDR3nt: TGTGCCAGTGCCAGGGTGGTTAACTATGGCTACACCTTC
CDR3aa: CASARVVNYGYTF

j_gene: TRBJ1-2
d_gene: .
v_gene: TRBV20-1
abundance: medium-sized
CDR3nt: TGCAGTGCTAGAGACCTGACTAACTATGGCTACACCTTC
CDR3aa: CSARDLTNYGYTF

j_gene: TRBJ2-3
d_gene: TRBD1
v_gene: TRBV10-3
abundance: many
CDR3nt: TGTGCCATCAGGGATGGACAGGGGGGAGATACGCAGTATTTT
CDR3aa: CAIRDGQGGDTQYF

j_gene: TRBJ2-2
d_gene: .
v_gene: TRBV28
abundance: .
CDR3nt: TGTGCCAGCAGTTTTTGGGGCTCCGGGACTTATTTCACCGGGGAGCTGTTTTTT
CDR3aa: CASSFWGSGTYFTGELFF

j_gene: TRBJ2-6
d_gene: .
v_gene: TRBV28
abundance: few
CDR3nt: TGTGCCAGCAGTTTATATGTGGGTCAGTCCAACAACGTCCTGACTTTC
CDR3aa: CASSLYVGQSNNVLTF

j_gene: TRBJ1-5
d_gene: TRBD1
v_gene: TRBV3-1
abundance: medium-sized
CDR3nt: TGTGCCAGCAGCCCGGACAGGGTGGGCCAGCCCCAGCATTTT
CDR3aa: CASSPDRVGQPQHF

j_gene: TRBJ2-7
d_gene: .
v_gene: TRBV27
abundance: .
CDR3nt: TGTGCCAGCAGTTCGGGTTTGGACAGCATGATAAGCTACGAGCAGTACTTC
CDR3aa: CASSSGLDSMISYEQYF

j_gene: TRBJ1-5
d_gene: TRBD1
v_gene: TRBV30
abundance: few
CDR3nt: TGTGCCTGGAGTAGTGGGACAGGGGTTCAGCCCCAGCATTTT
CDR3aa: CAWSSGTGVQPQHF

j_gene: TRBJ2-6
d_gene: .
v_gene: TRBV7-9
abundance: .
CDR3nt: TGTGCCAGCAGCTTAGGTGGGGCCAACGTCCTGACTTTC
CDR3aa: CASSLGGANVLTF

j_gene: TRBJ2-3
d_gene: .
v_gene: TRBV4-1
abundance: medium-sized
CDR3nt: TGCGCCAGCAGCCAAGGGGGCAGACCAGATACGCAGTATTTT
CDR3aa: CASSQGGRPDTQYF

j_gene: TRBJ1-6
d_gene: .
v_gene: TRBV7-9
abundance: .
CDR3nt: TGTGCCAGCAGCTTAGATGTGGGGAATTCACCCCTCCACTTT
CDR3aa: CASSLDVGNSPLHF

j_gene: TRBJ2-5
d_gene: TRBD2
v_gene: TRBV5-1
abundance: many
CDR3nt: TGCGCCAGCAGCACGGGACTAGCGGGGGGCCTTCCAGAGACCCAGTACTTC
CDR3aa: CASSTGLAGGLPETQYF

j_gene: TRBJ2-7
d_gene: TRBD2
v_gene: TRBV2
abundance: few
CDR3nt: TGTGCCAGCAGTGTAGCGGGGGCCTACGAGCAGTACTTC
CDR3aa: CASSVAGAYEQYF

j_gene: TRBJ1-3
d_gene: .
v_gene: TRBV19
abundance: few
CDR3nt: TGTGCCAGTAGTTCCCGGACGGGAGGAAACACCATATATTTT
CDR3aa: CASSSRTGGNTIYF

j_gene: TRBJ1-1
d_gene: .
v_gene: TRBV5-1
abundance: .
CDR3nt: TGCGCCAGCAGCACTCGGGTGAACACTGAAGCTTTCTTT
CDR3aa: CASSTRVNTEAFF

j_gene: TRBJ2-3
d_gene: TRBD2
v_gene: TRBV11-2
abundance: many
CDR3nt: TGTGCCAGCAGCTCGGACCCTAGCGGGGGGGCATCAGATACGCAGTATTTT
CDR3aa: CASSSDPSGGASDTQYF

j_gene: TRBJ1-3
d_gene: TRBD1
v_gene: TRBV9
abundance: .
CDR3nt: TGTGCCAGCAGCGCCACAGGGGCGAGCTCTGGAGACACCATATATTTT
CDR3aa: CASSATGASSGDTIYF

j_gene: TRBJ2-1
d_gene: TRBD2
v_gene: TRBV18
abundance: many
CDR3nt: TGTGCCAGCTCACGCGGGGGGGACAATGAGCAGTTCTTC
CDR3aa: CASSRGGDNEQFF